These 21 T cell receptor beta chains came from one sample sequenced in a study of cytomegalovirus exposure and HLA in healthy donors. PCR primers comprised 60 Vbeta and 13 Jbeta primers. Repertoires were generated with immunoSEQ multiplex PCR, while TCRdb's copy carries only in-frame clones and drops some. The sample holds approximately 260,000 clones, roughly 86% seen once. Sequencing input: PBMCs. The receptors stem from a woman in her thirties or forties in good health and CMV-seropositive.

The chain has TRBV7-2 and TRBJ2-5; D gene uncertain. Germline CDR1 is SGHTA and CDR2 is FQGNSA. The CDR3 length is 15 residues. V lost 4 bases, J lost 4 bases, and 16 bases lay in between. DNA of the CDR3: TGTGCCAGCAGCTCTCCCGGCGGCCCCGGAGAGACCCAGTACTTC. It yields the protein CASSSPGGPGETQYF.

V gene TRBV30 combines with J gene TRBJ2-1; 11 nucleotides match TRBD2. The CDR3 has 18 amino acids. The ends lost 0 bases at V and 1 base at J; junction bases unmatched: 8. Germline CDR1 GTSNPN, CDR2 SVGIG (reference sequence). The CDR3 sequence is CAWSVLAGAVISYNEQFF. CDR3 bases: TGTGCCTGGAGTGTACTAGCGGGAGCCGTCATTTCCTACAATGAGCAGTTCTTC. Full variable domain (rest looked up from reference TRBV30 and TRBJ2-1): SQTIHQWPATLVQPVGSPLSLECTVEGTSNPNLYWYRQAAGRGLQLLFYSVGIGQISSEVPQNLSASRPQDRQFILSSKKLLLSDSGFYLCAWSVLAGAVISYNEQFFGPGTRLTVL.

This chain joins TRBV7-9 and TRBJ1-5; 9 nucleotides align to TRBD1. The germline CDR1 and CDR2 sequences are SEHNR and FQNEAQ (reference sequence). The CDR3 runs 14 residues. Losses at the gene ends were 4 bases for V and 6 bases for J; bases not matched to a gene: 4. The CDR3 loop is CASSSGQGIQPQHF. For the CDR3, the DNA is TGTGCCAGCAGCTCGGGACAGGGTATTCAGCCCCAGCATTTT.

The rearrangement links TRBV19 to TRBJ1-6, with 10 positions matching TRBD1. V lost 6 bases, J lost 9 bases, and 8 bases stayed unmatched. The CDR3 extends over 15 amino acids. Per germline, CDR1 LNHDA and CDR2 SQIVND (reference sequence). The CDR3 spells CASRPGTGDGSPLHF. The CDR3 region has the DNA TGTGCCAGTAGGCCTGGGACAGGGGACGGTTCACCCCTCCACTTT.

The chain is built from TRBV6-1 and TRBJ2-2; 14 positions agree with TRBD2. The CDR3 length is 17 residues. CDR1 and CDR2 (germline): MNHNS, SASEGT. Losses at the gene ends were 3 bases for V and 5 bases for J; bases not matched to a gene: 5. The CDR3 region is CASSDKTSGRVTGELFF. DNA for the CDR3: TGTGCCAGCAGTGACAAGACTAGCGGGAGGGTGACCGGGGAGCTGTTTTTT.

Remarks on this clone: Within the sample, other DNA sequences also encode this same CDR3. The CDR3 region has the DNA TGTGCCAGCAGTTACTCGGGGGGGACATACGAGCAGTACTTC. It translates to CASSYSGGTYEQYF. The chain couples TRBV6-6 to TRBJ2-7; possible D gene TRBD2, 7 bases. The germline V gene encodes CDR1 MNHNY and CDR2 SVGAGI (reference sequence). V was cut by 0 bases and J by 4 bases, with 10 bases left in between. This CDR3 has 14 residues.

The V gene is TRBV7-9, the J gene TRBJ2-1; 8 bases are shared with TRBD1. Germline CDR1 is SEHNR and CDR2 is FQNEAQ (reference sequence). J was trimmed by 0 bases and V by 11 bases; bases with no gene match: 3. The CDR3 totals 13 residues. The CDR3 coding sequence is TGTGCCGTCCAGGGGGCCTCCTACAATGAGCAGTTCTTC. This gives the protein CAVQGASYNEQFF.

This clone was detected a few times. This rearrangement joins TRBV14 to TRBJ2-6; 7 nucleotides agree with TRBD1. The CDR3 is 19 amino acids. J was trimmed by 0 bases and V by 0 bases; bases with no gene match: 8. From germline, CDR1 is SGHDN and CDR2 FVKESK. For the CDR3, the DNA is TGTGCCAGCAGCCAAGAGGGGGACAGTTTTTTCTCTGGGGCCAACGTCCTGACTTTC. It translates to CASSQEGDSFFSGANVLTF.

V is TRBV9 and J is TRBJ2-7; 9 bases fit TRBD2. Germline assignment: CDR1 SGDLS and CDR2 YYNGEE. This CDR3 region has 14 residues. With V trimmed by 4 bases and J by 2 bases, 4 bases remained unmatched. CDR3 protein: CASSPSGTAYEQYF. In nucleotides, the CDR3 is TGTGCCAGCAGCCCTAGCGGGACCGCCTACGAGCAGTACTTC.

The rearrangement links TRBV18 to TRBJ2-3, with 10 bases aligning to TRBD2. The CDR3 contains 16 residues. V lost 0 bases, J lost 3 bases, and 3 bases stayed unmatched. Germline-derived CDR1 and CDR2 are KGHSH and LQKENI. The CDR3 DNA follows: TGTGCCAGCTCACCACCCGGGACTAGCGCAACAGATACGCAGTATTTT. This encodes CASSPPGTSATDTQYF.

The V call is TRBV19, the J call TRBJ2-7; 13 bases line up with TRBD2. Germline lookup yields CDR1 LNHDA and CDR2 SQIVND (reference sequence). V was pared by 3 bases and J by 3 bases, with 5 bases of the junction left unmatched. The length of the CDR3 is 16 residues. CDR3 amino acids: CASSIRLAGGGYEQYF. The DNA of the CDR3 is TGTGCCAGTAGTATTAGACTAGCGGGAGGAGGCTACGAGCAGTACTTC.

Of note for this clone: This specimen includes other DNA sequences encoding the same CDR3. V is TRBV2 and J is TRBJ1-5; a weak D match, TRBD1 (6 bases). CDR1 is SNHLY, CDR2 FYNNEI, per germline. The CDR3 runs 13 residues. V was shortened by 5 bases and J by 2 bases, with 7 bases between the two germline ends. The CDR3 sequence: CASSRQGNQPQHF. The CDR3 region has the DNA TGTGCCAGCAGTCGACAGGGCAATCAGCCCCAGCATTTT.

The chain carries TRBV29-1 and TRBJ2-7; possibly TRBD2 for D (6 bases). V dropped 7 bases and J dropped 6 bases, with 19 bases sitting between them. In germline, CDR1 is SQVTM, CDR2 ANQGSEA. The CDR3 extends over 13 amino acids. The CDR3 DNA sequence: TGCAGCGGGGGGAGCACGGGAGACTCCGAGCAGTACTTC. Its translation: CSGGSTGDSEQYF.

The rearrangement links TRBV13 to TRBJ2-3; the match to TRBD2 covers 11 bases. This CDR3 has 19 amino acids. The germline V gene has CDR1 PRHDT and CDR2 FYEKMQ (reference sequence). V trimming: 4 bases; J trimming: 2 bases; junction bases outside the gene matches: 14. This CDR3 is CASSSPGPGLADNTDTQYF. The CDR3 DNA reads as TGTGCCAGCAGCTCCCCTGGTCCGGGACTAGCGGATAACACAGATACGCAGTATTTT.

This clone was recorded only once. The chain uses TRBV12-5 and TRBJ1-2, with a possible D match to TRBD1 (5 bases). The CDR3 runs 13 residues. The V gene's germline CDR1 is LGHNT and CDR2 FRNRAP. Trimming stripped 6 bases from V and 5 bases from J, with 13 bases between. DNA for the CDR3: TGTGCTAGTGGGGAGGACGGGGGTTATGGCTACACCTTC. As protein: CASGEDGGYGYTF.

This sequence joins TRBV11-3 and TRBJ2-5; D unclear. The V gene's germline CDR1 is SGHNT and CDR2 YENEEA. The CDR3 runs 15 residues. V was clipped by 1 base and J by 2 bases, with 11 bases between them. The CDR3 DNA reads TGTGCCAGCAGCTTAGGGGTGACAAAACAAGAGACCCAGTACTTC. It encodes CASSLGVTKQETQYF. The full variable domain, in which reference TRBV11-3 and TRBJ2-5 provide the parts outside the CDR3, is EAGVVQSPRYKIIEKKQPVAFWCNPISGHNTLYWYLQNLGQGPELLIRYENEEAVDDSQLPKDRFSAERLKGVDSTLKIQPAELGDSAVYLCASSLGVTKQETQYFGPGTRLLVL.

The V gene is TRBV11-2, the J gene TRBJ2-1, with D perhaps matching TRBD2 (5 bases). This CDR3 is built from 19 residues. Trimming stripped 0 bases from V and 0 bases from J, with 18 bases between. Germline V gene lookup returns CDR1 SGHAT and CDR2 FQNNGV. CDR3 nucleotide sequence: TGTGCCAGCAGCTTAGATCTTTCGGCCAGCGGACCCTCCTACAATGAGCAGTTCTTC. This encodes CASSLDLSASGPSYNEQFF.

This chain links TRBV18 with TRBJ2-7; no reliable D call. CDR1 and CDR2 from the germline V gene are KGHSH and LQKENI. Trimming removed 1 base from V and 0 bases from J, with 13 bases in between. The CDR3 contains 16 residues. CDR3: CASSPRLAGRSYEQYF. CDR3 nucleotides: TGTGCCAGCTCACCACGGTTAGCCGGCCGCTCCTACGAGCAGTACTTC.

The chain has TRBV28 and TRBJ2-7; 7 bases map to TRBD2. The CDR3 consists of 15 residues. In germline, CDR1 is MDHEN, CDR2 SYDVKM. The V and J ends lost 5 bases and 6 bases, in that order; junction bases with no gene match: 13. The DNA for the CDR3 is TGTGCCAGCAGTCCCTTGGGGCGGGAGATCGGCGAGCAGTACTTC. Amino acid sequence: CASSPLGREIGEQYF.

The genes are TRBV18 and TRBJ1-1, with 8 bases identical to TRBD1. J was trimmed by 1 base and V by 3 bases; bases with no gene match: 7. The CDR3 sequence is 16 residues long. Germline CDR1 is KGHSH and CDR2 is LQKENI. CDR3 in DNA: TGTGCCAGCTCACCGTTGCGGACAGGGTCGAACACTGAAGCTTTCTTT. Translated, it gives CASSPLRTGSNTEAFF.

V is TRBV15 and J is TRBJ2-5; 11 positions agree with TRBD1. The length of the CDR3 is 17 residues. J gave up 1 base and V 1 base, and 5 bases lay outside the gene matches. Germline V lookup: CDR1 LNHNV, CDR2 YYDKDF (reference sequence). The CDR3 region is CATSRVGQGAVQETQYF. The CDR3 nucleotides are TGTGCCACCAGCAGAGTCGGACAGGGGGCAGTCCAAGAGACCCAGTACTTC.